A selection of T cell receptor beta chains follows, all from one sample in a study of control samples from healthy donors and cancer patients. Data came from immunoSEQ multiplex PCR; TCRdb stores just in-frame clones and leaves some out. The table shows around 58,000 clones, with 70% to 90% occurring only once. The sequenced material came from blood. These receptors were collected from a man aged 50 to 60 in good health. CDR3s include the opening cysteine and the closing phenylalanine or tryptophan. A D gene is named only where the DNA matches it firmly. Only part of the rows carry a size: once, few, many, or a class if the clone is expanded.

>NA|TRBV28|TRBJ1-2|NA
TGTGCCAGCAGTGGGGGGCAGGGCGGGTTGAGAGGCTACACCTTC
CASSGGQGGLRGYTF
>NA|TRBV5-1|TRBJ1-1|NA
TGCGCCAGCAGCTTTAGTACAGGGAACACTGAAGCTTTCTTT
CASSFSTGNTEAFF
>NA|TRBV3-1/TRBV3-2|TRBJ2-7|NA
TGTGCCAGCATGCCACATACGGGCGGAGTCCACTTC
CASMPHTGGVHF
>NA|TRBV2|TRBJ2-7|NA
TGTGCCAGCAGCGAAAGGGGAAGGGGAGGTTCCTACGAGCAGTACTTC
CASSERGRGGSYEQYF
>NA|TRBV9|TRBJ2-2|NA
TGTGCCAGCAGCGACGGGACACCGAACACCGGGGAGCTGTTTTTT
CASSDGTPNTGELFF
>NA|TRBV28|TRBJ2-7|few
TGTGCCAGCAGAAGGGTCTTCACCGGCTACGAGCAGTACTTC
CASRRVFTGYEQYF
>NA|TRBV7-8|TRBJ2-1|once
TGTGCCAGCAGCTTAGCGGGGGCGACAACGTACAATGAGCAGTTCTTC
CASSLAGATTYNEQFF
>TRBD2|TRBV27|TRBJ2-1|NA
TGTGCCAGCAGTTTAATTTGGACTAGCGGGAGGAGCTCCTACAATGAGCAGTTCTTC
CASSLIWTSGRSSYNEQFF
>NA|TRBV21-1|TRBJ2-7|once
TGTGCCAGCAGCAACGTGAGTAGCGGGATCTCCTACGAGCAGTACTTC
CASSNVSSGISYEQYF
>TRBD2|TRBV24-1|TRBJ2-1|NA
TGTGCCAAGACTAGCGGGGCGAATGAGCAGTTCTTC
CAKTSGANEQFF
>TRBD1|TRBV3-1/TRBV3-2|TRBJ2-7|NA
TGTGCCAGCAGCCAAGGGACAGGGGGCGAGCAGTACTTC
CASSQGTGGEQYF
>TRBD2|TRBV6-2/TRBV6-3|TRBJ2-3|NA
TGTGCCAGCAGCTTCCCGACTAGCGGGAGGGCCGGCGATACGCAGTATTTT
CASSFPTSGRAGDTQYF
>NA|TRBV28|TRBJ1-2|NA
TGTGCCAGCAGTCAGGACAGAAAGGGCTACACCTTC
CASSQDRKGYTF
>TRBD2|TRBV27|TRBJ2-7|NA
TGTGCCAGCAGTTTATTCCAACTAGCGGGAGGGCCTAGCGAGCAGTACTTC
CASSLFQLAGGPSEQYF
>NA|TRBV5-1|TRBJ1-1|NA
TGCGCCAGCAGCCCCCTGGGGGGCGGTTTAAACACTGAAGCTTTCTTT
CASSPLGGGLNTEAFF
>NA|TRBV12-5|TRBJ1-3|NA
TGTGCTAGTGGTTTGTTTCACGGCTCTGGAAACACCATATATTTT
CASGLFHGSGNTIYF
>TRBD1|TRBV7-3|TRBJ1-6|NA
TGTGCCAGCAGCAGCACGGGACAGGGGAATTCACCCCTCCACTTT
CASSSTGQGNSPLHF
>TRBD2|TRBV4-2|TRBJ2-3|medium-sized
TGTGCCAGCAGCCTATTCTCAGCGGCTGGGGCTGGTCCTAGCGGGGCCAGCACAGATACGCAGTATTTT
CASSLFSAAGAGPSGASTDTQYF
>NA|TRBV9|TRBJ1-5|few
TGTGCCAGCAGCGGAGGAGTTGGTCAGCCCCAGCATTTT
CASSGGVGQPQHF
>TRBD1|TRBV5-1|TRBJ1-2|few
TGCGCCAGCAGGGGCCACAGGGGCGCAAAAGGCTACACCTTC
CASRGHRGAKGYTF
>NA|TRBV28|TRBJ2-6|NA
TGTGCCAGCAGTTCGGGGGGGGGACAGACTACTGGGGCCAACGTCCTGACTTTC
CASSSGGGQTTGANVLTF
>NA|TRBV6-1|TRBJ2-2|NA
TGTGCCAGCAGTGAAATTTATGTAGAGGACGGGGAGCTGTTTTTT
CASSEIYVEDGELFF
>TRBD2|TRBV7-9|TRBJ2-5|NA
TGTGCCAGCAGCTTAGTTTCCCCTAGCGGGAGAGAGACCCAGTACTTC
CASSLVSPSGRETQYF
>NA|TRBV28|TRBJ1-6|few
TGTGCCAGCAGACAGAATACGGTATCACCCCTCCACTTT
CASRQNTVSPLHF
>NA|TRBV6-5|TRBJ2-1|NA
TGTGCCAGCAGTCCGATGACAGAGTACAATGAGCAGTTCTTC
CASSPMTEYNEQFF
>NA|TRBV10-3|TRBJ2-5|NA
TGTGCCATCACCGAGGGACCTGATCAAGAGACCCAGTACTTC
CAITEGPDQETQYF
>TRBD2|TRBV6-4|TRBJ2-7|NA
TGTGCCAGCAGTGGGGGCTCCGGGACTAGCGAAAAGTTATCCTACGAGCAGTACTTC
CASSGGSGTSEKLSYEQYF
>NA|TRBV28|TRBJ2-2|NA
TGTGCCAGCGGGACGACAGGCGCGTTGAACACCGGGGAGCTGTTTTTT
CASGTTGALNTGELFF
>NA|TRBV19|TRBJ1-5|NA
TGTGCCAGTAGTCCCTCGACAGCCCTGAAGCCCCAGCATTTT
CASSPSTALKPQHF
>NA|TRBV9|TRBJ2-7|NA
TGTGCCCGACCCTACGAGCAGTACTTC
CARPYEQYF
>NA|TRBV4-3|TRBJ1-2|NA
TGCGCCAGCAGCCAAGAACCCGGGGGATATGGCTACACCTTC
CASSQEPGGYGYTF
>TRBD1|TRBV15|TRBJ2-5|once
TGTGCCACCAGCAGCCGGGACAGAAATCAAGAGACCCAGTACTTC
CATSSRDRNQETQYF
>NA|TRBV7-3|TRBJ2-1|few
TGTGCCAGCAGTCCAGGGCAGAATGAGCAGTTCTTC
CASSPGQNEQFF
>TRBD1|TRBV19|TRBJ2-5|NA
TGTGCCAGTAGTATAGCGGGGACAGGGGGCGGGGAGACCCAGTACTTC
CASSIAGTGGGETQYF
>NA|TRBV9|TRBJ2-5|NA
TGTGCCAGCAGCGTAGTGCCAGATCAAGAGACCCAGTACTTC
CASSVVPDQETQYF
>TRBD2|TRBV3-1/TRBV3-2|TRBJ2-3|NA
TGTGCCAGCAGCCCACTAGCGGGAGGCGCAGATACGCAGTATTTT
CASSPLAGGADTQYF
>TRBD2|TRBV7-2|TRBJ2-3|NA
TGTGCCAGCAGCAGCAGGACTAGTGCTCGAGATACGCAGTATTTT
CASSSRTSARDTQYF
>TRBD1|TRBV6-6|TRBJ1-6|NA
TGTGCCAGCAGTCCGGCAGGGGGGGAAAATTCACCCCTCCACTTT
CASSPAGGENSPLHF
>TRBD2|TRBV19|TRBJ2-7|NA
TGTGCCAGTACACAAACTAGCGGCCCCCCCTACGAGCAGTACTTC
CASTQTSGPPYEQYF
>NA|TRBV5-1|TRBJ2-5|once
TGCGCCAGCAGCTTGGGTAGGAGACAAGAGACCCAGTACTTC
CASSLGRRQETQYF
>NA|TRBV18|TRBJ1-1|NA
TGTGCCAGCTCACCATTAGATTTTAAGAACACTGAAGCTTTCTTT
CASSPLDFKNTEAFF
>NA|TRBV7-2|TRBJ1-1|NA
TGTGCCAGCAGCTTTCAGGGGCAGGGAACTGAAGCTTTCTTT
CASSFQGQGTEAFF
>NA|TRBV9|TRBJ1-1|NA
TGTGCCAGTAGCCCCGGTTTGATAGGGGCGAACACTGAAGCTTTCTTT
CASSPGLIGANTEAFF